These 32 T cell receptor beta chains came from one sample sequenced in a study of T cells in Graves' hyperthyroidism and ophthalmopathy (dated by TCRdb to about 2019). Receptor libraries were prepared by multiplex PCR. Sequencing was performed on an Illumina HiSeq 2000. TCR beta CDR3 regions were amplified from RNA transcripts. For the first round of RT-PCR on the TCR CDR3, the HTBI primer set was used together with the Qiagen OneStep RT-PCR kit. TCRdb handled the public reads itself, with Q25 trimming in fastp and clone calling in MiXCR, and kept productive beta chains. Rows with one shared CDR3 protein collapse into an entry with the most common genes and DNA. The sample table contains approximately 530,000 distinct CDR3 sequences; only one count was recorded for about 20% of them. Over 45% of the sample rests with the top ten. The sequencing sample was made of blood. Source of these receptors: a man aged 40-55 years with Graves' ophthalmopathy.

J is TRBJ1-2 and V is TRBV7-8; unclear D gene. Germline V CDR1 and CDR2: SGHVS, FQNEAQ. Trimming shortened V by 2 bases and J by 8 bases, and 12 bases separated the two germline ends. CDR3 length equals 13 residues. The CDR3 DNA reads as TGTGCCAGCAGCTTAAACAGCGGAGGAGGCTACACCTTC. Its protein is CASSLNSGGGYTF.

This clonotype was recorded a few times. The chain couples TRBV28 to TRBJ1-5; D may be TRBD1 (5 bases). Germline CDR1 reads MDHEN; CDR2 reads SYDVKM. This CDR3 region has 13 residues. Trimming left V 8 bases short and J 5 bases short, with 13 bases between. The CDR3 sequence: CASQGRSYQPQHF. The CDR3 bases are TGTGCCAGCCAGGGAAGATCTTATCAGCCCCAGCATTTT. The full variable domain, in which reference TRBV28 and TRBJ1-5 provide the parts outside the CDR3, is DVKVTQSSRYLVKRTGEKVFLECVQDMDHENMFWYRQDPGLGLRLIYFSYDVKMKEKGDIPEGYSVSREKKERFSLILESASTNQTSMYLCASQGRSYQPQHFGDGTRLSIL.

Here the CDR3 reads CASSPRDRENNEQFF. The CDR3 DNA sequence: TGTGCCAGCAGCCCCCGGGACAGGGAAAACAATGAGCAGTTCTTC. This chain uses TRBV11-3 with TRBJ2-1, with TRBD1 identical over 9 bases. This CDR3 is 15 amino acids long. J lost 5 bases, V lost 5 bases, and 7 bases had no gene match. CDR1 is SGHNT, CDR2 YENEEA, per germline.

This clonotype has just a few counts. V and J are TRBV6-2 or TRBV6-3 and TRBJ1-2; D ambiguous. The germline CDR1 and CDR2 sequences are MNHEY and SVGEGT. This CDR3 has 11 residues. Trimming stripped 4 bases from V and 6 bases from J, with 6 bases between. The CDR3 DNA reads TGTGCCAGCAGTTCCGGCAATGGCTACACCTTC. Translation: CASSSGNGYTF.

This clonotype was seen a few times. V and J are TRBV7-9 and TRBJ2-3; TRBD1 matches 9 bases. From germline, CDR1 is SEHNR and CDR2 FQNEAQ (reference sequence). V lost 5 bases, J lost 4 bases, and 19 bases stayed unmatched. This CDR3 spans 19 amino acids. The chain's CDR3 is CASSDDSIRDRVLADTQYF. CDR3 DNA sequence: TGTGCCAGCAGCGACGACTCGATCCGGGACAGGGTTCTTGCAGATACGCAGTATTTT.

This clonotype was counted at least ten times. The J gene is TRBJ1-5, the V gene TRBV20-1; perhaps TRBD1 as D (5 bases). CDR3 length equals 15 residues. Germline CDR1 reads DFQATT; CDR2 reads SNEGSKA (reference sequence). V lost 2 bases, J lost 0 bases, and 11 bases lay in between. CDR3 in amino acids: CSARTLTDSNQPQHF. CDR3 sequence (DNA): TGCAGTGCTAGAACCCTGACAGATAGCAATCAGCCCCAGCATTTT.

This clonotype was seen repeatedly, ten times or more. CDR3 nucleotides: TGCGCCAGCAGCTTGGAGACAGGGGCAACCTATGGCTACACCTTC. Translating gives CASSLETGATYGYTF. This chain links TRBV5-1 with TRBJ1-2, with 8 bases aligning to TRBD1. CDR1 and CDR2 (germline): SGHRS, YFSETQ. The CDR3 sequence is 15 residues long. The ends lost 0 bases at V and 4 bases at J; junction bases unmatched: 5.

This clonotype was picked up many times. The chain recombines TRBV7-6 with TRBJ2-5, with D hard to call. CDR3 length: 14 amino acids. Germline CDR1 SGHVS, CDR2 FNYEAQ. Trimming left V 4 bases short and J 1 base short, with 10 bases between. The CDR3 DNA reads TGTGCCAGCAGCTCCAGAAACCCCCAAGAGACCCAGTACTTC. Its translation: CASSSRNPQETQYF. Complete variable domain (other parts from reference TRBV7-6 and TRBJ2-5): GAGVSQSPRYKVTKRGQDVALRCDPISGHVSLYWYRQALGQGPEFLTYFNYEAQQDKSGLPNDRFSAERPEGSISTLTIQRTEQRDSAMYRCASSSRNPQETQYFGPGTRLLVL.

The chain has TRBV7-2 and TRBJ2-7; D is perhaps TRBD1 (6 bases). The V end was cut by 3 bases, the J end by 3 bases, with 24 bases between. The CDR3 length is 18 residues. CDR1 SGHTA and CDR2 FQGNSA come from the germline V gene. DNA of the CDR3: TGTGCCAGCAGCTTTGCCAGGGGCCTCAACCAGCGAGGCTACGAGCAGTACTTC. Protein product: CASSFARGLNQRGYEQYF.

The V call is TRBV7-2, the J call TRBJ2-7; TRBD2 aligns across 7 bases. Per germline, CDR1 SGHTA and CDR2 FQGNSA. The junction had 11 bases not matched to a gene; V was cut back by 5 bases and J by 7 bases. The CDR3 is 14 residues long. The chain's CDR3 is CASSPGRENREQYF. CDR3 DNA sequence: TGTGCCAGCAGCCCCGGGCGGGAGAATCGTGAGCAGTACTTC.

The chain carries TRBV24-1 and TRBJ2-1; 11 bases are shared with TRBD2. Per germline, CDR1 KGHDR and CDR2 SFDVKD. With 9 bases clipped from V and 4 bases from J, the junction kept 1 base outside the gene matches. The CDR3 covers 13 residues. Written as DNA, the CDR3 is TGTGCCACCGGGACTAGCGGTTACAATGAGCAGTTCTTC. Translating it yields CATGTSGYNEQFF.

This chain links TRBV18 with TRBJ1-1; D is unresolved. V was pared by 0 bases and J by 5 bases, with 13 bases between. The CDR3 sequence is 15 residues long. CDR1 KGHSH and CDR2 LQKENI come from the germline V gene. The CDR3 sequence: CASSPPSRADTEAFF. CDR3 bases: TGTGCCAGCTCACCACCGTCCCGGGCGGATACTGAAGCTTTCTTT. Full variable domain (remainder filled in from reference TRBV18 and TRBJ1-1): NAGVMQNPRHLVRRRGQEARLRCSPMKGHSHVYWYRQLPEEGLKFMVYLQKENIIDESGMPKERFSAEFPKEGPSILRIQQVVRGDSAAYFCASSPPSRADTEAFFGQGTRLTVV.

This chain joins TRBV6-5 and TRBJ1-2; maybe TRBD1 (5 bases). V was pared by 3 bases and J by 4 bases, with 18 bases between. CDR1 and CDR2 (germline): MNHEY, SVGAGI. The CDR3 spans 16 residues. In nucleotides, the CDR3 is TGTGCCAGCAGTTATTGGACCCAAGGGGTTACCTATGGCTACACCTTC. Its translation is CASSYWTQGVTYGYTF.

The chain uses TRBV12-5 and TRBJ1-2, with D hard to call. Germline V gene lookup returns CDR1 LGHNT and CDR2 FRNRAP. The CDR3 runs to 13 residues. The V gene lost 6 bases and the J gene lost 7 bases, with 15 bases spanning the gap. CDR3 protein: CASGREGLGGYTF. The CDR3 DNA sequence: TGTGCTAGTGGCCGGGAGGGTTTAGGTGGCTACACCTTC.

This clonotype has a count of ten or more. The genes are TRBV5-1 and TRBJ1-1; no reliable D call. The CDR3 has 14 amino acids. V shed 0 bases and J shed 6 bases, with 12 bases lying between them. Per the germline V gene, CDR1 is SGHRS and CDR2 is YFSETQ. As DNA, the CDR3 is TGCGCCAGCAGCTTGGGTGGAGGATCCGCTGAAGCTTTCTTT. This encodes CASSLGGGSAEAFF.

The V gene is TRBV29-1, the J gene TRBJ2-3, with D perhaps TRBD1 (6 bases). Germline V gene lookup returns CDR1 SQVTM and CDR2 ANQGSEA. Deletions cut 4 bases from V and 9 bases from J, with 17 bases between. This CDR3 comprises 13 residues. The CDR3 region has the DNA TGCAGCGTTGTCCCGACAGGCCGGTTGACGCAGTATTTT. It encodes CSVVPTGRLTQYF.

This chain joins TRBV11-2 and TRBJ2-1; TRBD1 matches at 9 bases. Germline CDR1 SGHAT, CDR2 FQNNGV. This CDR3 comprises 15 residues. V was clipped by 9 bases and J by 2 bases; unmatched bases: 8. The DNA of the CDR3 is TGTGCCAGTTCCACCGACAGGGGGACCTACAATGAGCAGTTCTTC. Translating gives CASSTDRGTYNEQFF. Full variable domain (rest looked up from reference TRBV11-2 and TRBJ2-1): EAGVAQSPRYKIIEKRQSVAFWCNPISGHATLYWYQQILGQGPKLLIQFQNNGVVDDSQLPKDRFSAERLKGVDSTLKIQPAKLEDSAVYLCASSTDRGTYNEQFFGPGTRLTVL.

This clonotype has at least ten counts. This chain connects TRBV30 to TRBJ1-2; weak D call: TRBD1 (6 bases). V lost 0 bases to trimming and J lost 7 bases, with 12 bases between them. Germline CDR1 reads GTSNPN; CDR2 reads SVGIG (reference sequence). The CDR3 consists of 13 residues. CDR3 coding DNA: TGTGCCTGGAGTGTACAGGGAGGTCTTGGCTACACCTTC. This encodes CAWSVQGGLGYTF.

This clonotype was seen repeatedly, ten times or more. V usage is TRBV5-1 and J usage is TRBJ2-7; 11 nucleotides match TRBD2. Losses at the gene ends were 0 bases for V and 7 bases for J; bases not matched to a gene: 6. This CDR3 is 15 amino acids long. CDR1 is SGHRS, CDR2 YFSETQ, per germline. The CDR3 loop is CASSLETSGRGEQYF. For the CDR3, the DNA is TGCGCCAGCAGCTTGGAAACTAGCGGGAGAGGAGAGCAGTACTTC.

This clonotype was seen a few times. This may be a read error: a much more frequent sequence differs by one nucleotide. V is TRBV28 and J is TRBJ2-7, with 10 bases fitting TRBD2. Losses at the gene ends were 0 bases for V and 0 bases for J; bases not matched to a gene: 5. CDR3 length: 17 amino acids. Germline V lookup: CDR1 MDHEN, CDR2 SYDVKM. This chain's CDR3 is CASSLWGLAKGSYEQYF. CDR3 nucleotide sequence: TGTGCCAGCAGTTTATGGGGACTAGCGAAGGGCTCCTACGAGCAGTACTTC.

J is TRBJ2-2 and V is TRBV7-3; no definite D call. Trimming removed 0 bases from V and 7 bases from J, with 9 bases in between. This CDR3 spans 14 amino acids. The germline CDR1 and CDR2 sequences are SGHTA and FQGTGA. DNA for the CDR3: TGTGCCAGCAGCTTAACGTCGGCAGGCGGGGAGCTGTTTTTT. It is translated as CASSLTSAGGELFF.

Regarding this clonotype: A read error is possible here, since a much larger clone lies one base away. V and J are TRBV20-1 and TRBJ1-5; D remains unclear. V lost 0 bases and J 11 bases, leaving 17 bases between the germline ends. The CDR3 has 14 amino acids. CDR1 and CDR2 (germline): DFQATT, SNEGSKA (reference sequence). CDR3 sequence (DNA): TGCAGTGCTAGAGACTGTCGATCCTCCGCAGCCCAGCATTTT. Protein product: CSARDCRSSAAQHF.

The chain is built from TRBV20-1 and TRBJ2-4; D remains ambiguous. Germline V gene data show CDR1 as DFQATT and CDR2 as SNEGSKA (reference sequence). This CDR3 has 16 residues. V lost 1 base and J lost 0, with 13 bases in between. The CDR3 nucleotides read TGCAGTGCTAGAGTCGGCTACAGTCTAGCCAAAAACATTCAGTACTTC. Residues: CSARVGYSLAKNIQYF.

The chain employs TRBV7-2 and TRBJ2-7, with 14 bases identical to TRBD2. Trimming removed 5 bases from V and 7 bases from J; junction bases left unmatched: 7. Per germline, CDR1 SGHTA and CDR2 FQGNSA. The CDR3 consists of 15 residues. The CDR3 DNA reads TGTGCCAGCAGCGCCTCGGGACTAGCGGGAGATGAGCAGTACTTC. Translating it yields CASSASGLAGDEQYF.

The table lists this clonotype with many counts. The V gene is TRBV12-3 or TRBV12-4, the J gene TRBJ1-1; no firm D call. The CDR3 is 10 residues long. Trimming removed 5 bases from V and 7 bases from J, with 5 bases in between. The CDR3 DNA reads TGTGCCAGCAGTGGATATGAAGCTTTCTTT. Translating it yields CASSGYEAFF.

In this sample, this clonotype turned up once. V gene TRBV14 combines with J gene TRBJ2-7, with D perhaps being TRBD1 or TRBD2 (5 bases each). Germline CDR1 is SGHDN and CDR2 is FVKESK. V lost 4 bases to trimming and J lost 3 bases, with 16 bases between them. This CDR3 has 15 residues. The CDR3 here is CASSPKIGGYYEQYF. The CDR3 region has the DNA TGTGCCAGCAGCCCCAAGATTGGGGGATACTACGAGCAGTACTTC.

This clonotype was counted at least ten times. This chain links TRBV7-8 with TRBJ2-1; 10 nucleotides match TRBD1. This CDR3 comprises 15 residues. CDR1 and CDR2 from the germline V gene are SGHVS and FQNEAQ. Losses at the gene ends were 4 bases for V and 2 bases for J; bases not matched to a gene: 2. CDR3 nucleotides: TGTGCCAGCAGCTCCGACAGGGGGCCCTACAATGAGCAGTTCTTC. As protein: CASSSDRGPYNEQFF.

V and J are TRBV19 and TRBJ2-3; D gene unclear. The germline CDR1 and CDR2 sequences are LNHDA and SQIVND (reference sequence). Trimming pared 2 bases from V and 0 bases from J, leaving 6 bases between. This CDR3 is built from 14 residues. The CDR3 sequence: CASSISRSTDTQYF. The CDR3 DNA reads as TGTGCCAGTAGTATAAGCAGGAGCACAGATACGCAGTATTTT.

This clonotype has only a few counts. J is TRBJ2-3 and V is TRBV4-2; D is unresolved. With 1 base removed from V and 3 bases from J, the gap between germline ends came to 11 bases. The CDR3 is 15 amino acids. Germline V lookup: CDR1 LGHNA, CDR2 YNFKEQ. CDR3 sequence reads: CASSQGVKATDTQYF. CDR3 in DNA: TGTGCCAGCAGCCAAGGGGTCAAGGCGACAGATACGCAGTATTTT.

CDR3 coding DNA: TGTGCTAGTGGTATTGGACAGGGGGCGAGCGGTGAGCAGTTCTTC. It specifies CASGIGQGASGEQFF. The chain links TRBV12-5 to TRBJ2-1, with 11 bases identical to TRBD1. Germline CDR1 reads LGHNT; CDR2 reads FRNRAP. This CDR3 contains 15 residues. V trimming: 5 bases; J trimming: 9 bases; junction bases outside the gene matches: 9.

This clonotype was found many times. The chain employs TRBV5-1 and TRBJ2-1; D call uncertain. The V gene's germline CDR1 is SGHRS and CDR2 YFSETQ. The CDR3 length is 16 residues. Trimming stripped 0 bases from V and 0 bases from J, with 10 bases between. DNA of the CDR3: TGCGCCAGCAGCTTGGTAGGGCAGGTCTCCTACAATGAGCAGTTCTTC. This sequence encodes CASSLVGQVSYNEQFF.

Turning to this clonotype: The germline gene is not matched at one end of the junction; a read error may be the cause. CDR3 protein: CGVDSRDRVHGYTF. In DNA form, the CDR3 reads TGCGGCGTAGATAGCCGGGACAGGGTACATGGCTACACCTTC. The genes are TRBV29-1 and TRBJ1-2, with 9 nucleotides matching TRBD1. This CDR3 is 14 amino acids long. Germline V lookup: CDR1 SQVTM, CDR2 ANQGSEA.